This entry describes one TCR beta chain. These data originate in a study of blood T cell repertoires in COVID-19. Study as a whole: COVID-19 samples from acute and convalescent phases originated in the United States, Italy and Spain. Sample material is recorded as cDNA or gDNA derived from T cells, B-cell-depleted T cells, or PBMCs.

Adults between about 18 and 89 years of age took part from about 24 US areas. The repertoire was sequenced with immunoSEQ multiplex PCR; TCRdb's copy has only in-frame clones and lacks some. Here the sample spans approximately 270,000 clones, approximately 90% being singletons. Trimming pared 7 bases from V and 3 bases from J, leaving 7 bases between. The CDR3 has 12 amino acids. Germline values: CDR1 SNHLY, CDR2 FYNNEI. The TCR originated in a man aged 40-49 years who had been exposed to COVID-19. The chain carries TRBV2 and TRBJ1-5; D gene uncertain. Sequenced input: PBMCs or T cells enriched from blood (not recorded which). The CDR3: CASKAVNQPQHF. CDR3 DNA: TGTGCCAGCAAGGCGGTCAATCAGCCCCAGCATTTT.